This TCR beta chain is from a study of early T cells in non-severe SARS-CoV-2 infection. On the study more broadly: With bulk RNA from unsorted whole blood as input, sequencing yielded unpaired chains.

The TCR library protocol was used to attach unique molecular identifiers. These identifiers were attached to individual cDNA molecules. TCRdb analysed the 5' RACE reads with MiXCR anew, one entry per CDR3 protein. Of tens of thousands of distinct CDR3 sequences listed, around 11% are singletons. The CDR3 is 13 residues long. V lost 7 bases and J 1 base, leaving 10 bases between the germline ends. General study findings and limits: VDJdb-based annotation leaned toward anti-spike CD8 responses and missed private and CD4 specificities.

Concerning this clonotype: No antigen is known for it.

The chain uses TRBV12-3 or TRBV12-4 and TRBJ2-5; D is possibly TRBD1 (6 bases). The TCR sequence derives from an adult who was a healthcare worker with PCR-confirmed SARS-CoV-2 infection or an uninfected control (not recorded which). The source material was whole blood, sampled at baseline. CDR3 protein: CASTRGFQETQYF. The CDR3 coding sequence is TGTGCCAGCACGAGGGGGTTCCAAGAGACCCAGTACTTC.